The next 21 T cell receptor beta chains were all read from a single sample in a study of blood T cell repertoires in COVID-19. Measured with immunoSEQ multiplex PCR; TCRdb has only the in-frame clones, and not every one. The sample records 62,000 or so clones, 80% to 90% being singletons. Material for sequencing was peripheral blood. All receptors come from a man aged 45-65 years with active COVID-19.

In this sample, this clone turned up once. The chain is built from TRBV9 and TRBJ1-2, with D unresolved. V lost 4 bases and J lost 2, with 9 bases in between. Germline-derived CDR1 and CDR2 are SGDLS and YYNGEE. The length of the CDR3 is 13 residues. CDR3 DNA sequence: TGTGCCAGCAGCCTCAACCAGAACTATGGCTACACCTTC. It encodes CASSLNQNYGYTF.

The chain uses TRBV12-5 and TRBJ2-1; 9 bases are a match to TRBD1. Looked up from germline, CDR1 is LGHNT and CDR2 is FRNRAP. V lost 5 bases to trimming and J lost 0 bases; unmatched junction nucleotides: 5. This CDR3 contains 16 residues. The CDR3 region is CASGKDRGISYNEQFF. The CDR3 bases are TGTGCTAGTGGTAAGGACAGGGGAATCTCCTACAATGAGCAGTTCTTC.

The rearrangement joins TRBV3-1 (or the pseudogene TRBV3-2) to TRBJ2-7; 11 nucleotides align to TRBD2. V was pared by 3 bases and J by 2 bases, with 0 bases of the junction left unmatched. Germline CDR1 reads LGHDT; CDR2 reads YNNKEL (reference sequence). CDR3 length equals 14 residues. The CDR3 coding sequence is TGTGCCAGCAGCCATAGCGGGGGGGCCTACGAGCAGTACTTC. Translated: CASSHSGGAYEQYF.

The V gene is TRBV19, the J gene TRBJ1-4, with D uncertain. The CDR3 has 12 residues. Trimming shortened V by 7 bases and J by 4 bases, and 7 bases separated the two germline ends. In germline, CDR1 is LNHDA, CDR2 SQIVND (reference sequence). The CDR3, as DNA: TGTGCCAGTATAAACAGTAATGAAAAACTGTTTTTT. This sequence encodes CASINSNEKLFF.

V is TRBV24-1 and J is TRBJ2-2; D may be TRBD2 (6 bases). V lost 3 bases and J lost 5, with 12 bases in between. In germline, CDR1 is KGHDR, CDR2 SFDVKD. The CDR3 spans 15 residues. The CDR3 loop reads CATSDGRGRTGELFF. The CDR3 bases are TGTGCCACCAGTGATGGGCGTGGGAGGACCGGGGAGCTGTTTTTT.

The chain links TRBV7-2 to TRBJ2-3, with 12 bases lining up with TRBD2. Germline trimming cut 5 bases from V and 4 bases from J; bases unmatched to any gene: 4. CDR3 length equals 15 residues. Germline CDR1 is SGHTA and CDR2 is FQGNSA. CDR3 loop: CASSPSGGAADTQYF. The CDR3 bases are TGTGCCAGCAGCCCTAGCGGGGGGGCGGCAGATACGCAGTATTTT.

The V and J genes are TRBV4-1 and TRBJ1-1; tentatively, D is TRBD1 (5 bases). Between the trimmed V and J ends, which lost 4 bases and 2 bases, there was a span of 17 bases. The CDR3 extends over 16 amino acids. Germline CDR1 is MGHRA and CDR2 is YSYEKL. CDR3 amino acids: CASSLPQVGGNTEAFF. The CDR3 DNA sequence: TGCGCCAGCAGCCTGCCCCAGGTGGGGGGAAACACTGAAGCTTTCTTT.

This clone was detected only once. The chain recombines TRBV6-6 with TRBJ2-1; 10 bases map to TRBD1. Trimming cost V 2 bases and J 6 bases; bases outside gene matches: 4. CDR1 and CDR2 from the germline V gene are MNHNY and SVGAGI (reference sequence). The CDR3 sequence is 15 residues long. CDR3 bases: TGTGCCAGCAGTTACCGGGACAGGGGTGGCAATGAGCAGTTCTTC. Encoded protein: CASSYRDRGGNEQFF.

The V and J genes are TRBV4-1 and TRBJ1-4; D is undetermined. Germline loops: CDR1 MGHRA, CDR2 YSYEKL. CDR3 size: 14 residues. Trimming removed 4 bases from V and 4 bases from J, with 10 bases in between. The CDR3 spells CASSRQANNEKLFF. The DNA of the CDR3 is TGCGCCAGCAGCCGCCAGGCGAATAATGAAAAACTGTTTTTT.

The J gene is TRBJ1-4, the V gene TRBV7-9, with TRBD1 matching 10 bases. In germline, CDR1 is SEHNR, CDR2 FQNEAQ (reference sequence). V trimming: 1 base; J trimming: 7 bases; junction bases outside the gene matches: 3. The CDR3 is 15 amino acids. The CDR3 spells CASSLGQGASEKLFF. The CDR3, as DNA: TGTGCCAGCAGCTTAGGACAGGGGGCGAGTGAAAAACTGTTTTTT.

The chain couples TRBV5-1 to TRBJ1-1; D is possibly TRBD1 (5 bases). Germline assignment: CDR1 SGHRS and CDR2 YFSETQ. The ends were cut back, 4 bases at V and 3 bases at J, with 16 bases in the middle. The CDR3 sequence is 15 residues long. CDR3 region: CASSRGGSSDTEAFF. CDR3 sequence (DNA): TGCGCCAGCAGCCGCGGGGGGAGTTCGGACACTGAAGCTTTCTTT.

The V call is TRBV27, the J call TRBJ1-1, with unresolved D. Germline V gene data show CDR1 as MNHEY and CDR2 as SMNVEV (reference sequence). The CDR3 spans 14 residues. Trimming took off 2 bases at V and 0 bases at J, with 7 bases between the two ends. The CDR3 protein is CASSLTEMNTEAFF. The DNA for the CDR3 is TGTGCCAGCAGTTTAACTGAGATGAACACTGAAGCTTTCTTT.

The rearrangement links TRBV18 to TRBJ2-5; D is possibly TRBD1 (5 bases). Germline CDR1 KGHSH, CDR2 LQKENI. The ends were cut back, 3 bases at V and 5 bases at J, with 10 bases in the middle. This CDR3 region has 13 residues. CDR3 DNA sequence: TGTGCCAGCTCACCCGACAGTGGTGAGACCCAGTACTTC. It encodes CASSPDSGETQYF. Variable domain in full (rest from reference TRBV18 and TRBJ2-5): NAGVMQNPRHLVRRRGQEARLRCSPMKGHSHVYWYRQLPEEGLKFMVYLQKENIIDESGMPKERFSAEFPKEGPSILRIQQVVRGDSAAYFCASSPDSGETQYFGPGTRLLVL.

The chain links TRBV4-3 to TRBJ1-6, with 10 bases aligning to TRBD1. V shed 1 base and J 0 bases; nucleotides not matched to a gene: 6. Germline values: CDR1 LGHNA, CDR2 YSLEER. This CDR3 has 19 amino acids. CDR3 DNA sequence: TGCGCCAGCAGCCAAGGGGGACAGGGGTTTGGCTCCTATAATTCACCCCTCCACTTT. The encoded protein is CASSQGGQGFGSYNSPLHF.

The chain uses TRBV5-1 and TRBJ2-5, with D possibly matching TRBD1 (6 bases). Trimming left V 3 bases short and J 1 base short, with 10 bases between. Germline values: CDR1 SGHRS, CDR2 YFSETQ. The CDR3 has 14 residues. The CDR3 DNA follows: TGCGCCAGCAGCTGGGACACGGCCCAAGAGACCCAGTACTTC. Protein product: CASSWDTAQETQYF.

The chain recombines TRBV7-2 with TRBJ2-3; tentatively, D is TRBD2 (5 bases). V dropped 5 bases and J dropped 1 base, with 7 bases sitting between them. Germline assignment: CDR1 SGHTA and CDR2 FQGNSA. The CDR3 is 13 residues long. This chain's CDR3 is CASSAGGTDTQYF. The CDR3 DNA follows: TGTGCCAGCAGCGCCGGGGGCACAGATACGCAGTATTTT.

The V call is TRBV6-6, the J call TRBJ1-1, with D hard to call. The germline CDR1 and CDR2 sequences are MNHNY and SVGAGI (reference sequence). The CDR3 contains 13 residues. V lost 3 bases to trimming and J lost 0 bases, with 5 bases between them. CDR3 sequence (DNA): TGTGCCAGCAGTTATCAGGTGAACACTGAAGCTTTCTTT. Translating it yields CASSYQVNTEAFF.

The chain joins TRBV5-6 to TRBJ2-7; D is perhaps TRBD1 (5 bases). This CDR3 has 15 residues. Germline lookup yields CDR1 SGHDT and CDR2 YYEEEE. With 4 bases removed from V and 5 bases from J, the gap between germline ends came to 19 bases. This chain's CDR3 is CASSARWGKENEQYF. The DNA for the CDR3 is TGTGCCAGCAGCGCCCGGTGGGGCAAGGAGAACGAGCAGTACTTC. The variable domain in full, with the rest retrieved from reference TRBV5-6 and TRBJ2-7, is DAGVTQSPTHLIKTRGQQVTLRCSPKSGHDTVSWYQQALGQGPQFIFQYYEEEERQRGNFPDRFSGHQFPNYSSELNVNALLLGDSALYLCASSARWGKENEQYFGPGTRLTVT.

The table lists this clone with a count of one. The CDR3 spells CASSMRGQAGAEAFF. CDR3 bases: TGTGCCAGTAGTATGCGGGGGCAGGCCGGAGCTGAAGCTTTCTTT. The genes are TRBV19 and TRBJ1-1, with a weak D call TRBD1 (6 bases). The CDR3 has 15 residues. V gave up 3 bases and J gave up 6 bases, with 17 bases separating them. Germline V gene data show CDR1 as LNHDA and CDR2 as SQIVND (reference sequence).

This chain connects TRBV4-3 to TRBJ1-5; a weak D match, TRBD1 (6 bases). There are 15 residues in the CDR3. Germline CDR1 is LGHNA and CDR2 is YSLEER. Trimming pared 0 bases from V and 7 bases from J, leaving 13 bases between. The CDR3 nucleotides read TGCGCCAGCAGCCAAGATGCCAGGGGTCAACAGCCCCAGCATTTT. It codes for CASSQDARGQQPQHF.

The chain has TRBV7-2 and TRBJ2-2; D is ambiguous. V was cut by 1 base and J by 3 bases, with 6 bases left in between. CDR3 size: 14 residues. Germline CDR1 SGHTA, CDR2 FQGNSA. CDR3 residues: CASSLGDYTGELFF. The CDR3 DNA is TGTGCCAGCAGCTTAGGAGATTACACCGGGGAGCTGTTTTTT.